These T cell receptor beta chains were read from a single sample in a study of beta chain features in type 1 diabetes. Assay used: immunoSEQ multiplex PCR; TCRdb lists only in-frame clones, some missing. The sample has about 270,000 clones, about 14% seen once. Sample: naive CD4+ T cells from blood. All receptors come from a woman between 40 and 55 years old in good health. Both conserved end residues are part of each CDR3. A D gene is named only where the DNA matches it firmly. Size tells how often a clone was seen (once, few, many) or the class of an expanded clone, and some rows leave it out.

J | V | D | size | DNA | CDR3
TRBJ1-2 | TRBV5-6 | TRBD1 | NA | TGTGCCAGCAGCTTGGTTACAGGGGGGTACACCTTC | CASSLVTGGYTF
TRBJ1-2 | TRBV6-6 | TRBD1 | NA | TGTGCCAGCAGCCGACAGGGGAACTATGGCTACACCTTC | CASSRQGNYGYTF
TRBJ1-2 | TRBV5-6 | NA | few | TGTGCCAGCAGCTTCCCACAGGACTATGGCTACACCTTC | CASSFPQDYGYTF
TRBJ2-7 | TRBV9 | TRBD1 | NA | TGTGCCAGCAGCTTACGGACAGGGGGCGCCGAGCAGTACTTC | CASSLRTGGAEQYF
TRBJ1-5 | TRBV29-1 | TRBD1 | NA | TGCAGCGTACAGGGGCAAGATAGCAATCAGCCCCAGCATTTT | CSVQGQDSNQPQHF
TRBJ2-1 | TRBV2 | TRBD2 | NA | TGTGCCAGCAGGCCTGACCTACTAGCGGGGGGATACAATGAGCAGTTCTTC | CASRPDLLAGGYNEQFF
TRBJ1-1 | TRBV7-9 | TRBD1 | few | TGTGCCAGCAGTCAACAGGGGGCGAACACTGAAGCTTTCTTT | CASSQQGANTEAFF
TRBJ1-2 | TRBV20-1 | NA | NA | TGCAGTGCCGCTGGGGCCTATGGCTACACCTTC | CSAAGAYGYTF
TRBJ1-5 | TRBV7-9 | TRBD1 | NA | TGTGCCAGCAGCCGGGCCGGGACAGGGGTCAATCAGCCCCAGCATTTT | CASSRAGTGVNQPQHF
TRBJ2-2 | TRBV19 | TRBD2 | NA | TGTGCCAGTAGTCCTTGGACTAGCGGGCGTGCCGGGGAGCTGTTTTTT | CASSPWTSGRAGELFF
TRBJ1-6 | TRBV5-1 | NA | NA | TGCGCCAGCAGCATAGGGGGGGCCGCCTATAATTCACCCCTCCACTTT | CASSIGGAAYNSPLHF
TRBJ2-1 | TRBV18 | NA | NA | TGTGCCAGCTCACCCGAGGAAGGGCAGTTCTTC | CASSPEEGQFF
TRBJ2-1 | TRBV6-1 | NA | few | TGTGCCACCGGGAGAAGTTTTAGGACCAATGAGCAGTTCTTC | CATGRSFRTNEQFF
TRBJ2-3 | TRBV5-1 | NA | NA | TGCGCCAGCAGCCCCATTTCCTCAGGCCTCACAGATACGCAGTATTTT | CASSPISSGLTDTQYF
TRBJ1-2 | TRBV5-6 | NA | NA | TGTGCCAGCAGCTTGGGGGGGGGAGACGGTGGCTACACCTTC | CASSLGGGDGGYTF
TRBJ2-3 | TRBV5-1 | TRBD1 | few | TGCGCCAGCAGCATCAGGGGGCAAACAGATACGCAGTATTTT | CASSIRGQTDTQYF
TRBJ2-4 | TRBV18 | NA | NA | TGTGCCAGCTCACCAAAGGGGATAGCCAAAAACATTCAGTACTTC | CASSPKGIAKNIQYF
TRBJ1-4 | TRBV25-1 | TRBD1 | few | TGTGCCAGCAGTGAATATGGACAGGCTCCTGATGAAAAACTGTTTTTT | CASSEYGQAPDEKLFF
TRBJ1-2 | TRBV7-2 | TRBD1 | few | TGTGCCAGCAGCTCCCGGACAGGACCGGGGTATGGCTACACCTTC | CASSSRTGPGYGYTF
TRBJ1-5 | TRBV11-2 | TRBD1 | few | TGTGCCAGCAGTCCGGGACAGGGGACAGGCAATCAGCCCCAGCATTTT | CASSPGQGTGNQPQHF
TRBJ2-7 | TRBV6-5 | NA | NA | TGTGCCAGCAGTTACTCGTCGGCGGGCAGCTCCTACGAGCAGTACTTC | CASSYSSAGSSYEQYF
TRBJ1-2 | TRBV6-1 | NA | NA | TGTGCCAGCCTCCGGGGGGCGAACTATGGCTACACCTTC | CASLRGANYGYTF
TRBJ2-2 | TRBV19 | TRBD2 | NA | TGTGCCAGTACCGATGGGACTACGAACACCGGGGAGCTGTTTTTT | CASTDGTTNTGELFF
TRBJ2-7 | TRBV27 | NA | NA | TGTGCCAGCACCCCAGGTGCAGGGAATAGGTACGAGCAGTACTTC | CASTPGAGNRYEQYF
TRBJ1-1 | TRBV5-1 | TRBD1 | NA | TGCGCCAGCAGCTTGGACAGGGGGGGGACTGAAGCTTTCTTT | CASSLDRGGTEAFF
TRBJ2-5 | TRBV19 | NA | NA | TGTGCCAGTAGTAACCGAGGCGGACAAGAGACCCAGTACTTC | CASSNRGGQETQYF
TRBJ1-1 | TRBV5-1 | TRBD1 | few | TGCGCCAGCAGCTTGACCGGACAGGGGCCTCCGAACACTGAAGCTTTCTTT | CASSLTGQGPPNTEAFF
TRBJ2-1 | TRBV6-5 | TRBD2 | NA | TGTGCCAGCAGGGTGACTAGCGGGGCCTACAATGAGCAGTTCTTC | CASRVTSGAYNEQFF
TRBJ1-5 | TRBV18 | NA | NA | TGTGCCAGCTCACCTCCGGCCGGGGCAGGGGGCAATCAGCCCCAGCATTTT | CASSPPAGAGGNQPQHF
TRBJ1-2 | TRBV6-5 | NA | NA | TGTGCCAGCAGTTACTCGATGTCAGGGTCTGGTTATCGCTACACCTTC | CASSYSMSGSGYRYTF
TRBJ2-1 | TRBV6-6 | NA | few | TGTGCCAGCAGGAACAGGGATACCGGTGAGCAGTTCTTC | CASRNRDTGEQFF
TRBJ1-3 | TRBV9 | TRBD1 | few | TGTGCCAGCAGCGCGGGACAGGGGGCTGGAAACACCATATATTTT | CASSAGQGAGNTIYF
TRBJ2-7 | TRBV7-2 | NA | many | TGTGCCAGCAGCTTAACTTCCTACGAGCAGTACTTC | CASSLTSYEQYF
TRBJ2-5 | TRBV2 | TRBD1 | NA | TGTGCCAGCGGAACGGACAGGCTCGCAGAGACCCAGTACTTC | CASGTDRLAETQYF
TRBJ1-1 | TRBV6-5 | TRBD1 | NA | TGTGCCAGCAGTTACTCAGGACAGGGGGCCTTTGAAGCTTTCTTT | CASSYSGQGAFEAFF
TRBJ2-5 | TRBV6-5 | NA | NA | TGTGCCAGCAGTCAGCAAGAGACCCAGTACTTC | CASSQQETQYF
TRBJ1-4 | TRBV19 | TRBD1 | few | TGTGCCAGTAGGCGGACAGGGGGAAACGAAAAACTGTTTTTT | CASRRTGGNEKLFF
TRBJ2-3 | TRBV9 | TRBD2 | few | TGTGCCAGCAGCGCGAGGGGCTGGCGGGGGGCCGCCGCAGATACGCAGTATTTT | CASSARGWRGAAADTQYF
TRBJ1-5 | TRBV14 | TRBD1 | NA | TGTGCCAGCAGCCGAGAAACCGGGACAGACAATCAGCCCCAGCATTTT | CASSRETGTDNQPQHF
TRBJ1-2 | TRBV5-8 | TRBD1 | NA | TGTGCCAGCAGCCCCCGGGACAGGGACTTTGGCTACACCTTC | CASSPRDRDFGYTF
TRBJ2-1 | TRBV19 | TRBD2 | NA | TGTGCCAGTAGTATGGCTCCTAGCGGGGTGACCAATGAGCAGTTCTTC | CASSMAPSGVTNEQFF
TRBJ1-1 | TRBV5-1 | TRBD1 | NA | TGCGCCAGCAGCTCCGGGACAGGGGGCTCTGAAGCTTTCTTT | CASSSGTGGSEAFF
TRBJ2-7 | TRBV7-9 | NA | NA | TGTGCCAGCAGTTTGGCCGTCCATACGTACGAGCAGTACTTC | CASSLAVHTYEQYF
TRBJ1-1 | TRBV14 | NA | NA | TGTGCCAGCAGCCTGACAGAGAACACTGAAGCTTTCTTT | CASSLTENTEAFF
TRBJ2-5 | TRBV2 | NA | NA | TGTGCCAGCAGTGCGCAGGTTTACCAAGAGACCCAGTACTTC | CASSAQVYQETQYF
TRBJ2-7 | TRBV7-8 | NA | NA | TGTGCCAGCAGCCCCTCAGGGGGGACACTCTCCTACGAGCAGTACTTC | CASSPSGGTLSYEQYF
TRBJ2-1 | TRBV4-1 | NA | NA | TGCGCCAGCAGCCACGCCGGACAGAGTTACAATGAGCAGTTCTTC | CASSHAGQSYNEQFF
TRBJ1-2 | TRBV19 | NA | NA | TGTGCCACAAGCTCACAGGTTCTCTATGGCTACACCTTC | CATSSQVLYGYTF
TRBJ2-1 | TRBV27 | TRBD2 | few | TGTGCCAGCAGTTTTAGAGAGGCGGGGGGGCTGAATGAGCAGTTCTTC | CASSFREAGGLNEQFF
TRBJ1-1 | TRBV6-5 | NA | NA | TGTGCCAGCAGGATGGCAGGGAACACTGAAGCTTTCTTT | CASRMAGNTEAFF
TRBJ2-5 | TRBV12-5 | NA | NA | TGTGCTAGTGCTCATCGGGAGACCCAGTACTTC | CASAHRETQYF
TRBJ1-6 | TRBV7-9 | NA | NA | TGTGCCAGCAGTCTAGGGGGGGTTAATTCACCCCTCCACTTT | CASSLGGVNSPLHF
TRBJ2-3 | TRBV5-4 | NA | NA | TGTGCCAGCAGCCGAGGCAGATCAGATACGCAGTATTTT | CASSRGRSDTQYF
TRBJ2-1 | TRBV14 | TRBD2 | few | TGTGCCAGCAGCCAAGTAGCGGGGGTCTACAATGAGCAGTTCTTC | CASSQVAGVYNEQFF